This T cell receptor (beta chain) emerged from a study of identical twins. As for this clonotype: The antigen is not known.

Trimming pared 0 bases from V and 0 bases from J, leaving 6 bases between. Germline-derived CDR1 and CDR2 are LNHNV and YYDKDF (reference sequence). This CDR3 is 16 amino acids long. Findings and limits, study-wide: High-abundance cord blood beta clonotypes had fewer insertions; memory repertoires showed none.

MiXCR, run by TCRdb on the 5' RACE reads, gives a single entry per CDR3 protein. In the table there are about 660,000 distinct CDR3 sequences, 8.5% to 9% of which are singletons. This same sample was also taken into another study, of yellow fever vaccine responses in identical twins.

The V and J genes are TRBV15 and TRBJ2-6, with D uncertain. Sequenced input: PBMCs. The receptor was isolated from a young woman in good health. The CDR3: CATSRDRASGANVLTF. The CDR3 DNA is TGTGCCACCAGCAGAGATCGCGCCTCTGGGGCCAACGTCCTGACTTTC.